Listed here are 8 T cell receptor beta chains from one sample, sequenced in a study of blood T cell repertoires in COVID-19. Clones were read by immunoSEQ multiplex PCR, and TCRdb kept only the in-frame ones, dropping some. The table has roughly 300,000 clones, about 86% seen once. The sequencing input was PBMCs or T cells enriched from blood (not recorded which). The receptors come from a middle-aged woman with acute COVID-19.

This clone appeared a single time. The chain employs TRBV19 and TRBJ2-3; TRBD1 agrees at 7 bases. With V trimmed by 8 bases and J by 9 bases, 5 bases remained unmatched. This CDR3 comprises 11 residues. Looked up from germline, CDR1 is LNHDA and CDR2 is SQIVND (reference sequence). The CDR3 DNA is TGTGCCAGTTCGGGACAGAGGACGCAGTATTTT. This gives the protein CASSGQRTQYF. Full variable domain (remainder filled in from reference TRBV19 and TRBJ2-3): DGGITQSPKYLFRKEGQNVTLSCEQNLNHDAMYWYRQDPGQGLRLIYYSQIVNDFQKGDIAEGYSVSREKKESFPLTVTSAQKNPTAFYLCASSGQRTQYFGPGTRLTVL.

Here the CDR3 DNA reads TGCGCCAGCAGCCAAGAAGGTAGCGGGGGGATGGTGACAGATACGCAGTATTTT. This sequence encodes CASSQEGSGGMVTDTQYF. The chain carries TRBV4-3 and TRBJ2-3; 10 bases line up with TRBD2. Germline V gene data show CDR1 as LGHNA and CDR2 as YSLEER. The J segment lost 3 bases and the V segment lost 0 bases, leaving 9 bases of the junction unmatched. This CDR3 has 18 amino acids.

The chain links TRBV18 to TRBJ2-7; 7 nucleotides line up with TRBD1. Germline-derived CDR1 and CDR2 are KGHSH and LQKENI. V was pared by 4 bases and J by 4 bases, with 10 bases of the junction left unmatched. The CDR3 runs to 15 residues. CDR3 in amino acids: CASSQSGGEEYEQYF. As DNA, the CDR3 is TGTGCCAGCTCACAGTCAGGGGGAGAGGAATACGAGCAGTACTTC.

In its sample, this clone was seen once. V gene TRBV6-5 combines with J gene TRBJ2-3, with D perhaps TRBD1 (5 bases). V lost 5 bases and J 1 base, leaving 13 bases between the germline ends. Per the germline V gene, CDR1 is MNHEY and CDR2 is SVGAGI. There are 15 residues in the CDR3. CDR3 sequence: CASSLTETGTDTQYF. The DNA for the CDR3 is TGTGCCAGCAGTCTGACAGAAACCGGCACAGATACGCAGTATTTT.

The chain carries TRBV5-1 and TRBJ1-1; D uncertain. Trimming pared 4 bases from V and 5 bases from J, leaving 21 bases between. CDR1 is SGHRS, CDR2 YFSETQ, per germline. This CDR3 spans 16 amino acids. The CDR3 loop reads CASSPTRGLTGTEAFF. DNA for the CDR3: TGCGCCAGCAGCCCTACCCGCGGACTGACGGGTACTGAAGCTTTCTTT.

J is TRBJ2-3 and V is TRBV9; D is possibly TRBD1 (6 bases). CDR1 SGDLS and CDR2 YYNGEE come from the germline V gene. The CDR3 spans 14 residues. Deletions cut 3 bases from V and 4 bases from J, with 12 bases between. CDR3 in amino acids: CASSAPWGPDTQYF. The DNA for the CDR3 is TGTGCCAGCAGCGCCCCTTGGGGGCCAGATACGCAGTATTTT. Supplemented by reference TRBV9 and TRBJ2-3, the full variable domain reads DSGVTQTPKHLITATGQRVTLRCSPRSGDLSVYWYQQSLDQGLQFLIQYYNGEERAKGNILERFSAQQFPDLHSELNLSSLELGDSALYFCASSAPWGPDTQYFGPGTRLTVL.

The chain uses TRBV4-1 and TRBJ1-6; D unresolved. The germline gives CDR1 MGHRA, CDR2 YSYEKL. V lost 1 base, J lost 14 bases, and 21 bases lay in between. There are 16 residues in the CDR3. The chain's CDR3 is CASSQARNSPLSALHF. DNA of the CDR3: TGCGCCAGCAGCCAAGCTCGGAACAGCCCGCTTTCGGCCCTCCACTTT.

The chain couples TRBV28 to TRBJ2-7, with D perhaps TRBD2 (5 bases). Trimming shortened V by 5 bases and J by 0 bases, and 14 bases separated the two germline ends. Germline CDR1 reads MDHEN; CDR2 reads SYDVKM. This CDR3 contains 15 residues. In DNA form, the CDR3 reads TGTGCCAGCAGTCGATTAGCGTATAGCTCCTACGAGCAGTACTTC. Encoded protein: CASSRLAYSSYEQYF.